These 9 T cell receptor beta chains came from one sample sequenced in a study of regulatory T cells in long-lasting Graves disease. Noted time point: newly diagnosed GD, antithyroid drugs for less than 3 months. PBMCs provided the RNA from which the TCR library was made. Building the TCR beta libraries relied on iRepertoire HTBI primers, and CDR3 regions underwent Arm-PCR. In TCRdb, the multiplex PCR reads were re-called with MiXCR into one record per CDR3 protein. The profile covers a few hundred thousand distinct CDR3 sequences, with around 19% appearing a single time and 11% to 15% taken by the ten largest. These same data were also listed under a study on T cells in Graves' hyperthyroidism and ophthalmopathy.

The sequences come from peripheral blood mononuclear cells (PBMCs), collected at new diagnosis, from a patient treated with antithyroid drugs. All receptors derive from a woman aged 25 to 39 with Graves disease.

The chain is built from TRBV11-2 and TRBJ2-1; 8 bases map to TRBD2. CDR1 is SGHAT, CDR2 FQNNGV, per germline. V trimming: 2 bases; J trimming: 4 bases; junction bases outside the gene matches: 7. This CDR3 is 16 amino acids long. CDR3 in amino acids: CASSLFLAGPYNEQFF. CDR3 sequence (DNA): TGTGCCAGCAGCTTATTTCTAGCGGGCCCTTACAATGAGCAGTTCTTC.

The genes are TRBV6-1 and TRBJ2-7; D may be TRBD2 (5 bases). CDR3 length: 12 residues. Germline values: CDR1 MNHNS, CDR2 SASEGT. V lost 7 bases and J 5 bases, leaving 12 bases between the germline ends. The CDR3 coding sequence is TGTGCCAGCACCCGGGGTTCCCACGAGCAGTACTTC. This encodes CASTRGSHEQYF.

This chain uses TRBV7-9 with TRBJ2-3; 10 bases are a match to TRBD2. Germline V gene sequence: CDR1 SEHNR, CDR2 FQNEAQ (reference sequence). The CDR3 totals 14 residues. The J segment lost 0 bases and the V segment lost 9 bases, leaving 3 bases of the junction unmatched. The chain's CDR3 is CASLLAGSTDTQYF. The CDR3 region has the DNA TGTGCCAGTCTACTAGCGGGAAGCACAGATACGCAGTATTTT.

This clonotype showed up many times. The genes are TRBV20-1 and TRBJ2-1, with D maybe TRBD2 (6 bases). The CDR3 runs to 13 residues. Germline CDR1 and CDR2: DFQATT and SNEGSKA (reference sequence). V lost 2 bases and J lost 6, with 11 bases in between. DNA of the CDR3: TGCAGTGCTAGATTACCTAGCGCCAATGAGCAGTTCTTC. It encodes CSARLPSANEQFF.

This clonotype was detected many times. The chain recombines TRBV11-2 with TRBJ1-2; no clear D. Deletions cut 1 base from V and 8 bases from J, with 17 bases between. CDR3 length equals 15 residues. The germline V gene has CDR1 SGHAT and CDR2 FQNNGV. Here the CDR3 DNA reads TGTGCCAGCAGCTTAGGACCCCACAGCCTGGAAGGCTACACCTTC. Its translation is CASSLGPHSLEGYTF.

This clonotype was observed at least ten times. V and J are TRBV6-1 and TRBJ2-7; TRBD1 matches 10 bases. Germline assignment: CDR1 MNHNS and CDR2 SASEGT. V dropped 4 bases and J dropped 1; count of bases not matched to a gene: 4. This CDR3 has 15 residues. The CDR3 loop reads CASSARTGGSYEQYF. In DNA, the CDR3 is TGTGCCAGCAGTGCCCGGACAGGGGGATCCTACGAGCAGTACTTC.

The sample holds a few counts of this clonotype. A much larger clone sits a single nucleotide away, making a read error possible. The V and J genes are TRBV6-2 or TRBV6-3 and TRBJ1-1; D unclear. The CDR3 consists of 13 residues. Per germline, CDR1 MNHEY and CDR2 SVGEGT. The CDR3 DNA reads TGTGCCAGCAGTTACCTCCAGCTAACTGACGCTTTCTTT. It codes for CASSYLQLTDAFF.

This clonotype was counted ten times or more. The chain links TRBV2 to TRBJ2-2; D remains unclear. V was shortened by 7 bases and J by 1 base, with 10 bases between the two germline ends. Germline CDR1 is SNHLY and CDR2 is FYNNEI. The CDR3 is 14 residues long. The chain's CDR3 is CASKASENTGELFF. The CDR3 nucleotides are TGTGCCAGCAAAGCTAGTGAGAACACCGGGGAGCTGTTTTTT.

The table lists this clonotype with many counts. V and J are TRBV9 and TRBJ2-2; 7 positions agree with TRBD1. The V and J ends lost 0 bases and 0 bases, in that order; junction bases with no gene match: 2. Germline lookup yields CDR1 SGDLS and CDR2 YYNGEE. CDR3 length equals 16 residues. This CDR3 reads CASSVGGTANTGELFF. In nucleotides, the CDR3 is TGTGCCAGCAGCGTAGGTGGGACAGCGAACACCGGGGAGCTGTTTTTT.